Shown below are 10 T cell receptor beta chains from a single sample sequenced in a study of immune heterogeneity within non-small cell lung tumors. TCRs were amplified from around 660 ng gDNA of bulk tumor per sample. Biopsy collection occurred during surgery, with several far-apart biopsies per primary tumor. These patients got curative surgery after being newly diagnosed with untreated non-small cell lung cancer. Multiplex PCR relied on 32 V and 13 J primers to amplify TCR beta CDR3. TCRdb passed the multiplex PCR reads through MiXCR, listing each CDR3 protein once. The sample includes some 11,000 distinct CDR3 sequences, about 31% of them seen just once. The sequenced sample consisted of lung tumor tissue. These receptors all come from a woman in her forties or fifties with non-small cell lung cancer.

The chain carries TRBV20-1 and TRBJ2-7, with a tentative D call TRBD1 (6 bases). The CDR3 loop spans 14 amino acids. Germline lookup yields CDR1 DFQATT and CDR2 SNEGSKA (reference sequence). Deletions cut 0 bases from V and 0 bases from J, with 9 bases between. This CDR3 is CSARDRQVSYEQYF. CDR3 nucleotide sequence: TGCAGTGCTAGAGACCGACAGGTCTCCTACGAGCAGTACTTC.

The J gene is TRBJ2-1, the V gene TRBV20-1; 9 positions agree with TRBD1. Germline V gene data show CDR1 as DFQATT and CDR2 as SNEGSKA (reference sequence). V was pared by 3 bases and J by 7 bases, with 7 bases of the junction left unmatched. The CDR3 sequence is 14 residues long. The CDR3 DNA reads TGCAGTGCTAGGAGGTGGGACAGGGTGAATGAGCAGTTCTTC. Encoded protein: CSARRWDRVNEQFF.

This chain connects TRBV7-9 to TRBJ1-6; no firm D call. V gave up 2 bases and J gave up 5 bases, with 7 bases separating them. The CDR3 length is 14 residues. Germline V lookup: CDR1 SEHNR, CDR2 FQNEAQ (reference sequence). This CDR3 reads CASSLQGDNSPLHF. The CDR3 nucleotides are TGTGCCAGCAGCTTACAAGGAGATAATTCACCCCTCCACTTT. The full variable domain, completed using reference TRBV7-9 and TRBJ1-6, is DTGVSQNPRHKITKRGQNVTFRCDPISEHNRLYWYRQTLGQGPEFLTYFQNEAQLEKSRLLSDRFSAERPKGSFSTLEIQRTEQGDSAMYLCASSLQGDNSPLHFGNGTRLTVT.

This clonotype was detected only once. Being one base from a much bigger clone, this may be a read error. This rearrangement joins TRBV27 to TRBJ2-7; D is perhaps TRBD2 (5 bases). Per the germline V gene, CDR1 is MNHEY and CDR2 is SMNVEV (reference sequence). The V end lost 6 bases, the J end lost 9 bases, and 21 bases lay between the germline ends. CDR3 length: 14 amino acids. This CDR3 reads CASRAGAGDARQYF. The CDR3 DNA reads as TGTGCCAGCAGGGCGGGCGCAGGTGATGCCCGGCAGTACTTC.

This clonotype has ten or more counts. The CDR3 nucleotides are TGTGCCTGGAGTATCGACAGGAATAATGAAAAACTGTTTTTT. Translated, it gives CAWSIDRNNEKLFF. The V gene is TRBV30, the J gene TRBJ1-4; D is perhaps TRBD1 (6 bases). Germline V gene sequence: CDR1 GTSNPN, CDR2 SVGIG (reference sequence). The V end was cut by 2 bases, the J end by 4 bases, with 11 bases between. The CDR3 is made up of 14 amino acids.

Concerning this clonotype: A much larger clone lies a single base off, so this may be a read error. V and J are TRBV12-3 or TRBV12-4 and TRBJ2-1; tentatively, D is TRBD1 or TRBD2 (5 bases each). With 6 bases removed from V and 7 bases from J, the gap between germline ends came to 19 bases. The CDR3 has 15 residues. The CDR3 is CASRLRDAGANEQFF. The CDR3 region has the DNA TGTGCCAGCAGACTCCGGGACGCCGGAGCGAATGAGCAGTTCTTC.

This clonotype was seen many times. V and J are TRBV11-3 and TRBJ2-7, with a possible D match to TRBD1 (6 bases). The germline gives CDR1 SGHNT, CDR2 YENEEA. The CDR3 runs 16 residues. Trimming removed 5 bases from V and 2 bases from J, with 19 bases in between. The CDR3 nucleotides read TGTGCCAGCAGCCCGCGGTGGGGGACAACCGCCTACGAGCAGTACTTC. Protein: CASSPRWGTTAYEQYF.

This clonotype was seen a few times. The chain couples TRBV5-1 to TRBJ2-5; D gene unclear. CDR1 is SGHRS and CDR2 is YFSETQ in the germline V gene. The V gene lost 0 bases and the J gene lost 3 bases, with 6 bases spanning the gap. This CDR3 region has 13 residues. The CDR3 DNA sequence: TGCGCCAGCAGCTTGGCCGACAAAGAGACCCAGTACTTC. Translation gives CASSLADKETQYF. Combining the CDR3 with reference TRBV5-1 and TRBJ2-5 gives the whole variable domain KAGVTQTPRYLIKTRGQQVTLSCSPISGHRSVSWYQQTPGQGLQFLFEYFSETQRNKGNFPGRFSGRQFSNSRSEMNVSTLELGDSALYLCASSLADKETQYFGPGTRLLVL.

This clonotype was detected many times. J is TRBJ1-6 and V is TRBV20-1; no clear D gene. The germline V gene encodes CDR1 DFQATT and CDR2 SNEGSKA (reference sequence). The CDR3 extends over 13 amino acids. The germline V and J ends were trimmed by 6 bases and 3 bases, with 9 bases remaining between them. As DNA, the CDR3 is TGCAGTGCCCTACGGGACTATAATTCACCCCTCCACTTT. Protein sequence: CSALRDYNSPLHF.

As regards this clonotype: A much more abundant neighbour one base away suggests this may be a read error. The chain uses TRBV28 and TRBJ2-7; 7 bases are a match to TRBD1. Looked up from germline, CDR1 is MDHEN and CDR2 is SYDVKM. Germline trimming cut 6 bases from V and 6 bases from J; bases unmatched to any gene: 17. The CDR3 is 16 amino acids. The CDR3 loop reads CASSPFPLDRLGEQYF. The CDR3 DNA reads TGTGCCAGCAGCCCATTCCCCCTGGACAGGTTAGGCGAGCAGTACTTC.